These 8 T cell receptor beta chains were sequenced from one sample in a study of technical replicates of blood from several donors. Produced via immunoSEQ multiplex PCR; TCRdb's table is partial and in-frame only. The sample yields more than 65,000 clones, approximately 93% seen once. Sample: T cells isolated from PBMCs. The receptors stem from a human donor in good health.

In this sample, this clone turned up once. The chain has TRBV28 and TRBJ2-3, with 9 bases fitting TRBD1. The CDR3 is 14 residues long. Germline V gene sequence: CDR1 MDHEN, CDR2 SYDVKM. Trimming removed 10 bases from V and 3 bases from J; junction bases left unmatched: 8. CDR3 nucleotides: TGTGCCATCGATCCCGGGACAGGGACAGATACGCAGTATTTT. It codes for CAIDPGTGTDTQYF.

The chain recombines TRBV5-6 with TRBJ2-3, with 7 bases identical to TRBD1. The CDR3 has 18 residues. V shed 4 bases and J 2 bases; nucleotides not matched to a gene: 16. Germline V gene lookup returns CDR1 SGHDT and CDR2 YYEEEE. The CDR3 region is CASSVDRARYFYTDTQYF. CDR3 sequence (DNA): TGTGCCAGCAGCGTCGACAGGGCACGCTATTTCTACACAGATACGCAGTATTTT.

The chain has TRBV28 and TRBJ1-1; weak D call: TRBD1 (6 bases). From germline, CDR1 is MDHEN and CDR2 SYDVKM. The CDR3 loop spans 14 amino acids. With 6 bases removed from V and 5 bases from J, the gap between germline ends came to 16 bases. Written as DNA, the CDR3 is TGTGCCAGCAGGGGGGGGGCCAGGGGAACTGAAGCTTTCTTT. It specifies CASRGGARGTEAFF.

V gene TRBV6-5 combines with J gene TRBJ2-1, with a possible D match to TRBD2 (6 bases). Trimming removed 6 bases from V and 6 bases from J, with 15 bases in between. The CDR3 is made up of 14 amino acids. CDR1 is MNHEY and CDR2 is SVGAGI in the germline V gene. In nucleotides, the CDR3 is TGTGCCAGCAGAGTCAGTGGAGGGCTCAATGAGCAGTTCTTC. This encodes CASRVSGGLNEQFF.

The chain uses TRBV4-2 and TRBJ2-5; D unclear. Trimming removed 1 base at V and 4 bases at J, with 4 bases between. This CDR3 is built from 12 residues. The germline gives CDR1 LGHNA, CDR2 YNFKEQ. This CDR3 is CASSQGRETQYF. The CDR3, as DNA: TGTGCCAGCAGCCAAGGGAGAGAGACCCAGTACTTC.

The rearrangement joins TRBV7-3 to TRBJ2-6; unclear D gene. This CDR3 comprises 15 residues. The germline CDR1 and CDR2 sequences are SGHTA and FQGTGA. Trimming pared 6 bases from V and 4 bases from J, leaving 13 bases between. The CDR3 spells CASSLYRGGANVLTF. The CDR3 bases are TGTGCCAGCAGTTTATATCGAGGAGGGGCCAACGTCCTGACTTTC.

In DNA, the CDR3 is TGCGCCAGCGGAATAAACAGGGGAGGCGAGCAGTACTTC. Protein product: CASGINRGGEQYF. J is TRBJ2-7 and V is TRBV5-1, with a tentative D call TRBD1 (7 bases). Per germline, CDR1 SGHRS and CDR2 YFSETQ. V shed 7 bases and J shed 6 bases, with 17 bases lying between them. The CDR3 runs to 13 residues.

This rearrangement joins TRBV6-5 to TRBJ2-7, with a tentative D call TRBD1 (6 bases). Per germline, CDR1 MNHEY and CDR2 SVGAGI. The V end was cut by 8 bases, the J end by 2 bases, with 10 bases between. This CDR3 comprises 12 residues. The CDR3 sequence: CASARTAYEQYF. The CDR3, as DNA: TGTGCCAGCGCTAGGACAGCCTACGAGCAGTACTTC.